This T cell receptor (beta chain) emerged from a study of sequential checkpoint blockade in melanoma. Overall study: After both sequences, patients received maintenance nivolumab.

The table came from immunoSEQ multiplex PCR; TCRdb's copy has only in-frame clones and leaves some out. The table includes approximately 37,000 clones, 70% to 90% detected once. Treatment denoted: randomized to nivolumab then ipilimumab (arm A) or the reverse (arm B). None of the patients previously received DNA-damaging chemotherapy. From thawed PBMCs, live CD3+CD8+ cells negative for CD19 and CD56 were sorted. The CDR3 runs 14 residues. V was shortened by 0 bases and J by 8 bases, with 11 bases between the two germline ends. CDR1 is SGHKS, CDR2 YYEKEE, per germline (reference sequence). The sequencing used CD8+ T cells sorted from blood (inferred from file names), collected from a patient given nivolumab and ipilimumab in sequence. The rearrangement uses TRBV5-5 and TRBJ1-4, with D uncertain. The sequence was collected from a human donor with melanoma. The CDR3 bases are TGTGCCAGCAGCTTGGTTGCAGGAGGCGAAAAACTGTTTTTT. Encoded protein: CASSLVAGGEKLFF.